This TCR beta chain originates from a study of radiation and T cells in renal cell carcinoma. About the research overall: Nephrectomy followed 15 Gy stereotactic body radiation by 4 weeks.

Regarding the study as a whole: Baseline intratumoral clonotype presence is unknown without pretreatment biopsies.

A remark on this clone: Antigen unknown.

Described time point: blood 2 weeks post-SBRT. Treatment noted: 15 Gy SBRT to primary tumor, nephrectomy 4 weeks later. After SBRT, blood was collected at 2 and 4 weeks, plus baseline. Assay: immunoSEQ multiplex PCR; the TCRdb copy retains only in-frame clones and omits some. Of approximately 61,000 clones listed, 70% to 80% were seen once; the top ten hold less than 7.5%. Germline assignment: CDR1 KGHSH and CDR2 LQKENI. The ends were cut back, 2 bases at V and 4 bases at J, with 13 bases in the middle. The CDR3 has 15 residues. The rearrangement joins TRBV18 to TRBJ2-3; tentatively, D is TRBD2 (6 bases). The material sequenced was blood, taken from a patient whose treatment included radiotherapy and nephrectomy. This receptor was taken from a man aged 55 to 69 with renal cell carcinoma. This CDR3 is CASSPSVGGADTQYF. The CDR3, as DNA: TGTGCCAGCTCACCATCAGTCGGGGGAGCAGATACGCAGTATTTT.